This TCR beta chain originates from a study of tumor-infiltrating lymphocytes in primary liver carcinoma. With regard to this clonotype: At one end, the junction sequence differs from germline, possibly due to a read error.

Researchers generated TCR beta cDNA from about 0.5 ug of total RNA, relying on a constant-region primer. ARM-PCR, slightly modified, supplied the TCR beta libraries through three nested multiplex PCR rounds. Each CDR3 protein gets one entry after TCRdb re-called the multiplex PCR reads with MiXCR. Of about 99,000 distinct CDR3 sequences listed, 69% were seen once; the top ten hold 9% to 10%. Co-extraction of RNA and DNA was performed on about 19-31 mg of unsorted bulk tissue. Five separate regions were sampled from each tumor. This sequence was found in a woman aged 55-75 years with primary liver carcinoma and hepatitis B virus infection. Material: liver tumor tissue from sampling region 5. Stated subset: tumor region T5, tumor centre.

DNA for the CDR3: TGTGCGAGCAGTTCATCGACTAGCGGAGACAATGAGCAGTTCTTC. As protein: CASSSSTSGDNEQFF. The rearrangement uses TRBV12-3 or TRBV12-4 and TRBJ2-1; 9 nucleotides line up with TRBD2. The CDR3 runs 15 residues.